The next 18 T cell receptor beta chains were all read from a single sample in a study of T cells in tumors and immune-related adverse events. Sequencing was performed with immunoSEQ multiplex PCR; in TCRdb, only in-frame clones are kept and a portion is missing. The sample has 20,000 to 25,000 clones, around 90% seen once. The input for sequencing was lymph node tissue, taken from a patient treated with anti-PD-1 therapy. Receptors were obtained from a female donor with metastatic renal cell carcinoma.

This chain joins TRBV19 and TRBJ2-7; TRBD2 agrees at 9 bases. There are 16 residues in the CDR3. The germline gives CDR1 LNHDA, CDR2 SQIVND (reference sequence). V was clipped by 5 bases and J by 2 bases; unmatched bases: 10. The CDR3 loop is CASSLNSGSPTYEQYF. For the CDR3, the DNA is TGTGCCAGTAGTCTCAATAGCGGGAGTCCGACCTACGAGCAGTACTTC.

This chain links TRBV12-5 with TRBJ2-3, with D perhaps TRBD1 or TRBD2 (5 bases each). The CDR3 consists of 13 residues. The V end was cut by 2 bases, the J end by 4 bases, with 7 bases between. Germline V lookup: CDR1 LGHNT, CDR2 FRNRAP. Here the CDR3 DNA reads TGTGCTAGTGGTTTGCTGGGGGCAGATACGCAGTATTTT. Translating it yields CASGLLGADTQYF.

This clone was counted between two and nine times. CDR3: CASSYDNTEAFF. The DNA of the CDR3 is TGTGCCAGCAGCTACGATAACACTGAAGCTTTCTTT. The chain employs TRBV5-4 and TRBJ1-1; D remains unclear. V lost 3 bases and J 2 bases, leaving 5 bases between the germline ends. In germline, CDR1 is SGHNT, CDR2 YYREEE (reference sequence). CDR3 length: 12 residues. The full variable domain, with the rest looked up from reference TRBV5-4 and TRBJ1-1, is ETGVTQSPTHLIKTRGQQVTLRCSSQSGHNTVSWYQQALGQGPQFIFQYYREEENGRGNFPPRFSGLQFPNYSSELNVNALELDDSALYLCASSYDNTEAFFGQGTRLTVV.

In its sample, this clone was seen a few times. The chain links TRBV25-1 to TRBJ1-2; 11 nucleotides line up with TRBD1. This CDR3 contains 15 residues. From germline, CDR1 is MGHDK and CDR2 SYGVNS. The V and J ends lost 5 bases and 7 bases, in that order; junction bases with no gene match: 9. CDR3 amino acids: CASSYPGQGAVGYTF. Here the CDR3 DNA reads TGTGCCAGCAGTTACCCAGGACAGGGGGCGGTTGGCTACACCTTC.

This sequence joins TRBV7-9 and TRBJ1-2; no clear D gene. The CDR3 sequence is 12 residues long. V was clipped by 1 base and J by 5 bases, with 5 bases between them. In germline, CDR1 is SEHNR, CDR2 FQNEAQ (reference sequence). CDR3 sequence (DNA): TGTGCCAGCAGCTTAGGGGTTTATGGCTACACCTTC. Residues: CASSLGVYGYTF. The variable domain in full, with the rest retrieved from reference TRBV7-9 and TRBJ1-2, is DTGVSQNPRHKITKRGQNVTFRCDPISEHNRLYWYRQTLGQGPEFLTYFQNEAQLEKSRLLSDRFSAERPKGSFSTLEIQRTEQGDSAMYLCASSLGVYGYTFGSGTRLTVV.

V is TRBV28 and J is TRBJ1-2; tentative D call: TRBD1 (6 bases). V lost 3 bases and J lost 3, with 8 bases in between. The CDR3 extends over 13 amino acids. From germline, CDR1 is MDHEN and CDR2 SYDVKM. The CDR3 DNA is TGTGCCAGCAGTTTTCCAGGGGACTATGGCTACACCTTC. Translated, it gives CASSFPGDYGYTF.

In this sample, this clone turned up a few times. The V gene is TRBV4-1, the J gene TRBJ1-4; D call uncertain. Germline values: CDR1 MGHRA, CDR2 YSYEKL. Trimming pared 0 bases from V and 0 bases from J, leaving 8 bases between. This CDR3 is 16 amino acids long. The CDR3 is CASSQEEGATNEKLFF. CDR3 nucleotide sequence: TGCGCCAGCAGCCAAGAGGAAGGTGCAACTAATGAAAAACTGTTTTTT.

V gene TRBV10-1 combines with J gene TRBJ1-1; no firm D call. This CDR3 is built from 13 residues. V was shortened by 6 bases and J by 1 base, with 9 bases between the two germline ends. The germline V gene has CDR1 WNHNN and CDR2 SYGVQD (reference sequence). CDR3 nucleotide sequence: TGCGCCAGCAGAGACCAACAGAACACTGAAGCTTTCTTT. It yields the protein CASRDQQNTEAFF.

This rearrangement joins TRBV6-6 to TRBJ2-2; D unresolved. The CDR3 totals 12 residues. The V gene lost 4 bases and the J gene lost 3 bases, with 3 bases spanning the gap. Looked up from germline, CDR1 is MNHNY and CDR2 is SVGAGI (reference sequence). The CDR3 region has the DNA TGTGCCAGCAGTTTACACACCGGGGAGCTGTTTTTT. It translates to CASSLHTGELFF.

The chain recombines TRBV15 with TRBJ2-6; unclear D gene. Germline CDR1 is LNHNV and CDR2 is YYDKDF (reference sequence). The CDR3 has 17 residues. V was clipped by 5 bases and J by 2 bases, with 16 bases between them. The CDR3 reads CATSGDGVVAGANVLTF. DNA of the CDR3: TGTGCCACCAGCGGGGATGGGGTAGTGGCTGGGGCCAACGTCCTGACTTTC.

This clone was observed a single time. The chain joins TRBV6-5 to TRBJ2-2; 7 bases are shared with TRBD2. The V gene end was trimmed by 7 bases and the J gene end by 0 bases; junction bases not matched to a gene: 5. Germline loops: CDR1 MNHEY, CDR2 SVGAGI. The CDR3 has 15 amino acids. CDR3 DNA sequence: TGTGCCAGCACTTGGGGGGGGGCGAACACCGGGGAGCTGTTTTTT. Its translation: CASTWGGANTGELFF.

The chain has TRBV4-1 and TRBJ1-1; maybe TRBD1 (6 bases). CDR1 and CDR2 from the germline V gene are MGHRA and YSYEKL. The CDR3 length is 14 residues. V shed 3 bases and J shed 7 bases, with 15 bases lying between them. The CDR3 region is CASSQERRGLEAFF. DNA for the CDR3: TGCGCCAGCAGCCAGGAACGCAGGGGTCTTGAAGCTTTCTTT.

The chain couples TRBV28 to TRBJ1-5; D remains unclear. Per the germline V gene, CDR1 is MDHEN and CDR2 is SYDVKM. Trimming took 5 bases from V and 6 from J, leaving 17 bases between them. The CDR3 spans 15 residues. CDR3 sequence (DNA): TGTGCCAGCAGTCCAACCGCCCCAAACTTTCAGCCCCAGCATTTT. Protein product: CASSPTAPNFQPQHF.

J is TRBJ2-2 and V is TRBV5-1; 13 positions agree with TRBD2. CDR3 length equals 17 residues. V shed 0 bases, J shed 4 bases, and the junction held 3 bases outside the gene matches. Germline assignment: CDR1 SGHRS and CDR2 YFSETQ. The chain's CDR3 is CASSLGTSGRATGELFF. CDR3 sequence (DNA): TGCGCCAGCAGCTTGGGTACTAGCGGGAGGGCCACCGGGGAGCTGTTTTTT.

This chain links TRBV15 with TRBJ2-2; TRBD1 is a possible D gene (5 bases). Germline V gives CDR1 LNHNV, CDR2 YYDKDF (reference sequence). V was pared by 5 bases and J by 5 bases, with 15 bases between. The CDR3 has 15 residues. CDR3 bases: TGTGCCACCAGCCCAGACAGAGGTTTAACCGGGGAGCTGTTTTTT. Translated: CATSPDRGLTGELFF.

The chain carries TRBV5-1 and TRBJ2-2; the D gene is possibly TRBD2 (5 bases). The ends were cut back, 1 base at V and 0 bases at J, with 10 bases in the middle. Looked up from germline, CDR1 is SGHRS and CDR2 is YFSETQ. CDR3 length: 16 residues. The chain's CDR3 is CASSLNLASNTGELFF. CDR3 sequence (DNA): TGCGCCAGCAGCTTGAATCTAGCCTCGAACACCGGGGAGCTGTTTTTT.

The chain joins TRBV7-9 to TRBJ1-3; a possible D gene is TRBD1 (6 bases). Germline V gene data show CDR1 as SEHNR and CDR2 as FQNEAQ (reference sequence). This CDR3 has 15 residues. Deletions cut 3 bases from V and 1 base from J, with 10 bases between. The CDR3 spells CASSFPTGSGNTIYF. In DNA form, the CDR3 reads TGTGCCAGCAGCTTTCCAACAGGGTCTGGAAACACCATATATTTT. Combining the CDR3 with reference TRBV7-9 and TRBJ1-3 gives the whole variable domain DTGVSQNPRHKITKRGQNVTFRCDPISEHNRLYWYRQTLGQGPEFLTYFQNEAQLEKSRLLSDRFSAERPKGSFSTLEIQRTEQGDSAMYLCASSFPTGSGNTIYFGEGSWLTVV.

This rearrangement joins TRBV6-5 to TRBJ2-7; D might be TRBD2 (6 bases). CDR3 length: 15 amino acids. Germline CDR1 reads MNHEY; CDR2 reads SVGAGI. The ends were cut back, 0 bases at V and 7 bases at J, with 16 bases in the middle. The CDR3 protein is CASSYSRGVGGEQYF. The DNA for the CDR3 is TGTGCCAGCAGTTACTCGCGTGGGGTGGGAGGTGAGCAGTACTTC.